Described below is a single T cell receptor (beta chain) sequence and its context. No antigen is known for it. PCR involved 60 Vbeta and 13 Jbeta primers. The data were produced by immunoSEQ multiplex PCR, yet TCRdb's version contains in-frame clones alone and is incomplete. The table shows around 100,000 clones, with 70% to 85% occurring only once. This record belongs to a study of cytomegalovirus exposure and HLA in healthy donors. Study at large: Tens of millions of unique TCRs from HLA-typed donors made up an early data release.

General study points: Of the V segments, some could not be distinguished, including TRBV6-2 and TRBV6-3, and were excluded. Later on, an analysis tied 15,000 to 20,000 TCR beta sequences to HLA alleles at 0.05 false discovery rate.

Germline V lookup: CDR1 SGHNT, CDR2 YENEEA. The CDR3 has 13 amino acids. V lost 5 bases to trimming and J lost 8 bases; unmatched junction nucleotides: 7. V gene TRBV11-3 combines with J gene TRBJ1-2; 8 nucleotides agree with TRBD1. The sequence derives from a woman aged 18-29 years in good health and CMV-seronegative. The sequenced material came from PBMCs. CDR3 in amino acids: CASSAQGAEGYTF. As DNA, the CDR3 is TGTGCCAGCAGCGCCCAGGGGGCCGAGGGCTACACCTTC. The full variable domain, rest sourced from reference TRBV11-3 and TRBJ1-2, is EAGVVQSPRYKIIEKKQPVAFWCNPISGHNTLYWYLQNLGQGPELLIRYENEEAVDDSQLPKDRFSAERLKGVDSTLKIQPAELGDSAVYLCASSAQGAEGYTFGSGTRLTVV.